A selection of T cell receptor beta chains follows, all from one sample in a study of T cell changes during pregnancy in multiple sclerosis. Profiling relied on immunoSEQ multiplex PCR, and the TCRdb table lists in-frame clones only, not all of them. The repertoire holds 30,000 to 50,000 clones, just over 90% seen once, with under 0.9% in the top ten. The source was CD4+ T cells from peripheral blood mononuclear cells, collected in the third trimester of pregnancy. The origin of the receptors is a female donor with multiple sclerosis, enrolled in a pregnancy study. CDR3s include the opening cysteine and the closing phenylalanine or tryptophan. Each record gives: V gene, D gene, J gene, clone size, CDR3 DNA, CDR3 protein. D genes are given only for firm matches. Rows may omit the clone size; those that give it use once, few, many or a size class.

TRBV18	-	TRBJ2-2	-	TGTGCCAGCTCACCACCTGGAGGTCGGGACACCGGGGAGCTGTTTTTT	CASSPPGGRDTGELFF
TRBV4-1	TRBD1	TRBJ2-4	-	TGCGCCAGCAGCCCGGGACAGGGGCCAAAAAACATTCAGTACTTC	CASSPGQGPKNIQYF
TRBV5-1	-	TRBJ2-1	-	TGCGCCAGCAGCTCCTCGAGCTCCTACAATGAGCAGTTCTTC	CASSSSSSYNEQFF
TRBV6-1	-	TRBJ2-7	-	TGTGCCAGCAGCAGACAGATGTCCTACGAGCAGTACTTC	CASSRQMSYEQYF
TRBV5-6	TRBD1	TRBJ2-1	-	TGTGCCAGCAGTAACATGGCCGGGACAGGCCCCAATGAGCAGTTCTTC	CASSNMAGTGPNEQFF
TRBV25-1	-	TRBJ1-4	-	TGTGCCACCCGCCTCACGTGGGAGGGAATATATAATGAAAAACTGTTTTTT	CATRLTWEGIYNEKLFF
TRBV19	-	TRBJ2-7	-	TGTGCCAGTAGTATAGATAACGCAGTTTCCTACGAGCAGTACTTC	CASSIDNAVSYEQYF
TRBV20-1	TRBD1	TRBJ1-1	-	TGCAGTGCTATGGACAGGACTGAAGCTTTCTTT	CSAMDRTEAFF
TRBV18	-	TRBJ1-1	-	TGTGCCAGCTCACCCCTCGCGGAAGGGGGGAACACTGAAGCTTTCTTT	CASSPLAEGGNTEAFF
TRBV10-2	-	TRBJ1-1	-	TGCGCCAGCAGTGAGTGGTACTTGAACACTGAAGCTTTCTTT	CASSEWYLNTEAFF
TRBV19	TRBD2	TRBJ2-7	-	TGTGCCAGTAGTATAGTCGCCCGGGGGGGCGAGCAGTACTTC	CASSIVARGGEQYF
TRBV19	TRBD1	TRBJ1-5	-	TGTGCCAGTAGTATCAGCGCAGGGGGTAACAATCAGCCCCAGCATTTT	CASSISAGGNNQPQHF
TRBV7-9	-	TRBJ2-2	-	TGTGCCAGCAGCCCTGGACAGTTCACCGGGGAGCTGTTTTTT	CASSPGQFTGELFF
TRBV18	-	TRBJ1-2	-	TGTGCCAGCTCACCCACCGGGAACAGCTATGGCTACACCTTC	CASSPTGNSYGYTF
TRBV30	TRBD1	TRBJ2-2	-	TGTGCCTGGAGCCAGACAGGGACCACCGGGGAGCTGTTTTTT	CAWSQTGTTGELFF
TRBV27	-	TRBJ2-5	-	TGTGCCAGCAGTTTGAGGGCTAGCTGGGAGACCCAGTACTTC	CASSLRASWETQYF
TRBV7-2	-	TRBJ2-7	-	TGTGCCAGCAGCTTAGGAGGGCTAGGCGAGCAGTACTTC	CASSLGGLGEQYF
TRBV19	TRBD2	TRBJ2-6	-	TGTGCCAGTGCAGCGGGAGCTGGTGGGGCCAACGTCCTGACTTTC	CASAAGAGGANVLTF
TRBV9	TRBD1	TRBJ1-2	-	TGTGCCAGCAGCGTAGGGACAGGGCTGATATATGGCTACACCTTC	CASSVGTGLIYGYTF
TRBV5-1	-	TRBJ1-5	-	TGCGCCAGCAGCTCAGATTTCAATCAGCCCCAGCATTTT	CASSSDFNQPQHF
TRBV5-4	-	TRBJ1-5	-	TGTGCCAGCAGCTTAGACAGCAAGGGTCCCCAGCATTTT	CASSLDSKGPQHF
TRBV6-5	-	TRBJ2-2	-	TGTGCCAGCAGTTACCCCCTAGCCGGAGGGAAGGGGGAGCTGTTTTTT	CASSYPLAGGKGELFF
TRBV4-3	-	TRBJ2-3	once	TGCGCCAGCAGCCAAGGGTTGCGCGGCACTAGCACAGATACGCAGTATTTT	CASSQGLRGTSTDTQYF
TRBV21-1	-	TRBJ2-7	-	TGTGCCAGCAGCGGGTTCCGAGGACAGGGAAAGGGTGAGCAGTACTTC	CASSGFRGQGKGEQYF
TRBV5-1	TRBD2	TRBJ2-2	-	TGCGCCAGCAGCTTGGCTAGCGGGAGAACCGGGGAGCTGTTTTTT	CASSLASGRTGELFF
TRBV6-5	-	TRBJ1-3	-	TGTGCCAGCAGTTATAGATCAGGAAACACCATATATTTT	CASSYRSGNTIYF
TRBV28	-	TRBJ2-6	-	TGTGCCAGCAGCCTAGGGGGTACGTCTGGGGCCAACGTCCTGACTTTC	CASSLGGTSGANVLTF
TRBV6-7	-	TRBJ2-3	-	TGTGCCAGCAGCGCGGCTAGCACAGATACGCAGTATTTT	CASSAASTDTQYF
TRBV10-3	-	TRBJ1-5	-	TGTGCCATCAGTGAGTCGGATACCGGGAGTTCTAATCAGCCCCAGCATTTT	CAISESDTGSSNQPQHF
TRBV2	-	TRBJ2-1	-	TGTGCCAGCAGTCGGACAGAGGGCTACAATGAGCAGTTCTTC	CASSRTEGYNEQFF
TRBV30	-	TRBJ1-4	-	TGTGCCTTAGAGCGGGCTAATGAAAAACTGTTTTTT	CALERANEKLFF
TRBV29-1	-	TRBJ2-7	-	TGCAGCGTTGAGAGGCAGGGCTCCTACGAGCAGTACTTC	CSVERQGSYEQYF
TRBV2	-	TRBJ2-7	-	TGTGCCAGCAGTGAAGAGGGGGTAGGGTACGAGCAGTACTTC	CASSEEGVGYEQYF
TRBV6-1	TRBD1	TRBJ2-3	-	TGTGCCAGCAGTGAAGGGACAGGGGCAGATACGCAGTATTTT	CASSEGTGADTQYF
TRBV9	-	TRBJ2-7	-	TGTGCCAGCAGCGCTGGACGCGGGCACGACTCCTACGAGCAGTACTTC	CASSAGRGHDSYEQYF
TRBV4-1	-	TRBJ2-1	-	TGCGCCAGCAGCCAAGATCCCCTAGGATGGTACAATGAGCAGTTCTTC	CASSQDPLGWYNEQFF
TRBV4-1	-	TRBJ1-4	-	TGCGCCAGCAGCCAAGAAGGACTTAATGAAAAACTGTTTTTT	CASSQEGLNEKLFF
TRBV28	TRBD2	TRBJ2-2	-	TGTGCCAGCAGTACCCAAAAGCGGGGCCAGAACACCGGGGAGCTGTTTTTT	CASSTQKRGQNTGELFF
TRBV6-6	-	TRBJ2-7	-	TGTGCCAGCAGCAACTCCCAGAGGGCCTACGAGCAGTACTTC	CASSNSQRAYEQYF
TRBV28	-	TRBJ2-7	-	TGTGCCAGCAGTTTTGGGCAGGGGATTTCCTACGAGCAGTACTTC	CASSFGQGISYEQYF
TRBV28	-	TRBJ2-7	-	TGTGCCAGCAGTTTACAGGGCTACGAGCAGTACTTC	CASSLQGYEQYF
TRBV9	-	TRBJ1-3	-	TGTGCCAGCAGCGTGCAGGCAGGCTCTGGAAACACCATATATTTT	CASSVQAGSGNTIYF
TRBV7-2	-	TRBJ1-6	-	TGTGCCAGCAGGATGGACAGTAAGAATTCACCCCTCCACTTT	CASRMDSKNSPLHF
TRBV5-4	-	TRBJ2-6	-	TGTGCCAGCAGCTTTGGAGGCTGGGACTCTGGGGCCAACGTCCTGACTTTC	CASSFGGWDSGANVLTF
TRBV5-3	-	TRBJ1-5	once	TGTGCCAGAAGCGCAAGGGTAATTCGAGGGAATCAGCCCCAGCATTTT	CARSARVIRGNQPQHF
TRBV6-6	-	TRBJ2-3	-	TGTGCCAGCAGTCGAGCCTCTTCACTGGATACGCAGTATTTT	CASSRASSLDTQYF
TRBV5-1	-	TRBJ1-1	-	TGCGCCAGCAGCTCAGATGGACAGCAGAACACTGAAGCTTTCTTT	CASSSDGQQNTEAFF